A selection of T cell receptor beta chains follows, all from one sample in a study of T cell changes during pregnancy in multiple sclerosis. The method was immunoSEQ multiplex PCR; TCRdb's version includes in-frame clones alone and lacks a portion of them. The profile shows roughly 93,000 clones, about 91% of them singletons. The starting material was peripheral blood, obtained in the first trimester of pregnancy. Every receptor here comes from a female donor in good health, enrolled as a control in a pregnancy study. CDR3s include the opening cysteine and the closing phenylalanine or tryptophan. A D gene is named only where the DNA matches it firmly. Some rows have no size entry. The others give once, few or many, or a class for an expanded clone.

>-|TRBV5-4|-|TRBJ1-2
TGTGCCAGCAGCTTCGGGCGACAGGAATGGCATGGCTACACCTTC
CASSFGRQEWHGYTF
>-|TRBV27|TRBD1|TRBJ1-2
TGTGCCAGCAGTTTATCCGGGACAGGGAACTATGGCTACACCTTC
CASSLSGTGNYGYTF
>-|TRBV7-2|-|TRBJ1-5
TGTGCCAGCAGCTTGGGAGGGGCTCGGGGCAATCAGCCCCAGCATTTT
CASSLGGARGNQPQHF
>once|TRBV6-5|TRBD1|TRBJ1-5
TGTGCCAGCAGTTCGCCGGGACAGCCTAATCAGCCCCAGCATTTT
CASSSPGQPNQPQHF
>-|TRBV4-3|-|TRBJ2-3
TGCGCCAGCAGCCAAGAAGATGCCCGGGGGTTAGGGGGCGATACGCAGTATTTT
CASSQEDARGLGGDTQYF
>-|TRBV28|TRBD2|TRBJ2-1
TGTGCCAGCAAAGACGGGGGGTCCACCAATGAGCAGTTCTTC
CASKDGGSTNEQFF
>-|TRBV30|TRBD2|TRBJ2-5
TGTGCCTTCGCCTTAGCGGGGGGCCTAGAGACCCAGTACTTC
CAFALAGGLETQYF
>-|TRBV10-3|TRBD1|TRBJ1-2
TGTGCCACCTCCTCCTTGACAGGGAGCTATGGCTACACCTTC
CATSSLTGSYGYTF
>-|TRBV30|TRBD2|TRBJ2-1
TGTGCCTGGCGGGGGGACTGGCGGGGGAACAATGAGCAGTTCTTC
CAWRGDWRGNNEQFF
>once|TRBV2|TRBD2|TRBJ2-3
TGTGCCAGCAGTGCGCGGGGTAAAAGAGCTAGCGGGGGCACAGATACGCAGTATTTT
CASSARGKRASGGTDTQYF
>-|TRBV7-9|-|TRBJ1-4
TGTGCCAGCAGCTTATCCGGGGGTGATGAAAAACTGTTTTTT
CASSLSGGDEKLFF
>-|TRBV7-2|-|TRBJ1-3
TGTGCCAGCAGCGAAAGCGGGGCTGGAAACACCATATATTTT
CASSESGAGNTIYF
>-|TRBV7-3|TRBD2|TRBJ2-1
TGTGCCAGCAGCTCGGAAGCGGGGGGGGGCTCCTACAATGAGCAGTTCTTC
CASSSEAGGGSYNEQFF
>-|TRBV19|TRBD2|TRBJ2-3
TGTGCCAGTAGTCTCCAACTAGCGCCCAGCACAGATACGCAGTATTTT
CASSLQLAPSTDTQYF
>-|TRBV29-1|-|TRBJ1-3
TGCAGCGTTGACCAAACTAGTGACGGAAACACCATATATTTT
CSVDQTSDGNTIYF
>-|TRBV14|-|TRBJ1-2
TGTGCCAGCAGCCGTAGAGATAACTATGGCTACACCTTC
CASSRRDNYGYTF
>-|TRBV7-9|TRBD1|TRBJ2-7
TGTGCCAGCACCTACCCCGGGACAGCGTACGAGCAGTACTTC
CASTYPGTAYEQYF
>-|TRBV28|TRBD1|TRBJ1-1
TGTGCCAGCAGTTTGGGACAGGGGCCTAATGAAGCTTTCTTT
CASSLGQGPNEAFF
>-|TRBV4-2|-|TRBJ1-4
TGTGCCAGCAGCCAGGGGCATGCTAATGAAAAACTGTTTTTT
CASSQGHANEKLFF
>-|TRBV7-6|TRBD2|TRBJ2-7
TGTGCCAGCAGCCCAACTAGCGGGGTGCCCTACGAGCAGTACTTC
CASSPTSGVPYEQYF